The sequence of this T cell receptor (beta chain) was determined in a study of CD8 T cells in Susac syndrome (dated by TCRdb to between 2017 and 2020). With regard to the full study: Of the Susac syndrome patients who were sequenced, roughly 6 had clinically active disease and eight were in clinical remission. At blood withdrawal, Susac syndrome patients were therapy-naive, treated with corticosteroids (with IVIg additionally given to some), or treated with IVIg alone. The study used repertoire sequencing to test whether antigen drove CD8+ T cell activation and differentiation in Susac syndrome. The clonality of the CD8+ T cell repertoire was compared across around twelve healthy donors, some 14 Susac syndrome patients and 15 multiple sclerosis patients. Study-wide conclusions, independent of this receptor: Susac syndrome CD8+ repertoires showed clonal expansion, highest in CD8+ TEMRA cells and greater in clinically active than remitting patients. The number of individuals in the TCR sequencing and HLA analysis was recognized as being relatively small. Looking at Susac-specific public clones, the researchers identified fewer than 20 in the total CD8+ repertoire and roughly 5 in the CD8+ TEMRA repertoire.

High-throughput TCR beta sequencing profiled peripheral blood CD8+ and CD4+ T cells from healthy donors, Susac syndrome patients and multiple sclerosis patients. The Susac syndrome patients fulfilled recently defined diagnostic criteria for definite or probable disease. Bulk CD8+ and CD4+ T cells were purified by magnetic negative isolation, while CD8+ TEMRA cells were enriched using FACS. Blood was drawn into EDTA tubes, processed within 24 hours, and PBMCs were isolated by density gradient centrifugation. PBMCs destined for TCR sequencing were cryopreserved in liquid nitrogen and later thawed in a 37 °C water bath. The sorted or isolated CD4+, CD8+ and CD8+ TEMRA cells reached a purity of at least 90%. RNA was extracted with the RNeasy kit and roughly 0.45 to 1 ug was reverse transcribed using random hexamers. The immunoSEQ multiplex PCR assay, which covers 54 Vbeta and 13 Jbeta segments, was used to amplify TCR beta CDR3 regions. Bias from PCR amplification was corrected by using a synthetic template baseline for primer optimization and for computational correction. The published analysis was carried out like this. Reads were annotated to V, D and J genes according to IMGT and were analyzed with immunoSEQ Analyzer, with only productive sequences retained. Clonality was calculated as one minus the Shannon entropy normalized by log2 of the number of productive unique sequences. For each patient and control, public and private clones were evaluated among the 100 most prevalent clones. A clone was defined as Susac-specific if it was absent from the healthy and MS cohorts, from 1052 published viral clones and from other ImmuneACCESS disease sequences. TCRdb reprocessed the public reads (quality trimming at Q25 with fastp, clone calling with MiXCR) and kept in-frame beta chains. Every entry covers one CDR3 protein and lists the most common genes and DNA from its rows. The V and J calls, along with clone size, are taken from TCRdb and not from the paper's own processing. The sample yields 75,000 to 80,000 distinct CDR3 sequences; 94% were counted once. 0.5% to 0.65% of the sample is in the top ten clones.

For CDR1 and CDR2, the germline V gene (reference sequence) lists MNHEY and SMNVEV. The CDR3 runs 15 amino acids, cysteine and phenylalanine included. Here the CDR3 DNA is all that survives: 45 bases in frame from base 1. The junction shows trimming of 5 bases on V and 0 bases on J, plus 11 bases between the germline ends. On this clonotype itself: It lacks a known antigen. No base quality values were provided; no much bigger clone lies one nucleotide off.

Here the chain combines TRBV27 and TRBJ2-1; the D gene is possibly TRBD2, with 6 bases matching. The sample consisted of CD8+ T cells from PBMCs. The receptor comes from a human donor with Susac syndrome. The nucleotide sequence is TGTGCCAGCAGTCCCCAGCGGGTCTCCTACAATGAGCAGTTCTTC. Translated, it reads CASSPQRVSYNEQFF.